A single sample is the source of the 12 T cell receptor beta chains below, sequenced in a study of blood T cell repertoires in COVID-19. Only in-frame clones appear in the TCRdb table, and some are missing; sequencing was by immunoSEQ multiplex PCR. The data hold roughly 250,000 clones, with roughly 84% observed a single time. The specimen sequenced was peripheral blood. These receptor sequences come from a middle-aged woman with active or convalescent COVID-19.

The V and J genes are TRBV14 and TRBJ2-7; tentatively, D is TRBD2 (5 bases). V gave up 7 bases and J gave up 5 bases, with 12 bases separating them. Germline CDR1 is SGHDN and CDR2 is FVKESK. This CDR3 spans 12 amino acids. Written as DNA, the CDR3 is TGTGCCAGCACGGTCGGGGTCCACGAGCAGTACGTC. The encoded protein is CASTVGVHEQYV.

The chain combines TRBV7-2 with TRBJ2-1, with 11 bases identical to TRBD2. J gave up 5 bases and V 6 bases, and 6 bases lay outside the gene matches. Per the germline V gene, CDR1 is SGHTA and CDR2 is FQGNSA. This CDR3 is 15 amino acids long. The DNA of the CDR3 is TGTGCCAGCAGTTGGATAGCGGGGGGGAACAATGAGCAGTTCTTC. Protein sequence: CASSWIAGGNNEQFF.

J is TRBJ1-4 and V is TRBV27; unclear D gene. CDR3 length: 17 residues. Trimming cost V 8 bases and J 4 bases, with 23 bases left between them. Per the germline V gene, CDR1 is MNHEY and CDR2 is SMNVEV (reference sequence). The CDR3 region has the DNA TGTGCCAGCTCTGCCACCGGAGGGCGGCTGATTAATGAAAAACTGTTTTTT. Encoded protein: CASSATGGRLINEKLFF.

The chain employs TRBV10-1 and TRBJ2-7; a weak D match, TRBD1 (6 bases). Germline loops: CDR1 WNHNN, CDR2 SYGVQD (reference sequence). V gave up 8 bases and J gave up 6 bases, with 11 bases separating them. This CDR3 is 11 amino acids long. For the CDR3, the DNA is TGCGCCAGCGCAAGGGGGTGCGAGCAGTACGTC. Protein sequence: CASARGCEQYV.

This clone was seen once. The chain carries TRBV4-1 and TRBJ1-1; D gene unclear. Germline values: CDR1 MGHRA, CDR2 YSYEKL. CDR3 length: 14 residues. V was pared by 1 base and J by 3 bases, with 9 bases between. The CDR3 DNA follows: TGCGCCAGCAGCCAAGGACTGAGGGACACTGAAGCTTTCTTT. Protein sequence: CASSQGLRDTEAFF.

This clone has more than one count but fewer than ten. The rearrangement joins TRBV29-1 to TRBJ1-1, with a weak D call TRBD1 (5 bases). Germline CDR1 is SQVTM and CDR2 is ANQGSEA. The V gene lost 7 bases and the J gene lost 4 bases, with 10 bases spanning the gap. There are 11 residues in the CDR3. The CDR3 loop reads CSATGGTEAFF. The CDR3 DNA reads TGCAGCGCCACAGGCGGCACTGAAGCTTTCTTT.

The chain joins TRBV3-1 (or the pseudogene TRBV3-2) to TRBJ2-1; TRBD2 matches at 8 bases. Germline CDR1 reads LGHDT; CDR2 reads YNNKEL (reference sequence). This CDR3 is 16 amino acids long. Losses at the gene ends were 5 bases for V and 2 bases for J; bases not matched to a gene: 8. The CDR3 nucleotides are TGTGCCAGCAGCTACTCTTCCGGGGGGGCCTACAATGAGCAGTTCTTC. Its protein is CASSYSSGGAYNEQFF.

The V gene is TRBV27, the J gene TRBJ1-6; 7 bases fit TRBD1. CDR3 length equals 15 residues. Germline CDR1 reads MNHEY; CDR2 reads SMNVEV (reference sequence). The junction had 9 bases not matched to a gene; V was cut back by 3 bases and J by 10 bases. The CDR3 sequence is CASSFSGAGGSPLHF. The CDR3 nucleotides are TGTGCCAGCAGTTTTTCCGGGGCAGGGGGATCACCCCTCCACTTT.

The genes are TRBV19 and TRBJ1-2; D remains unclear. The ends were cut back, 1 base at V and 4 bases at J, with 13 bases in the middle. The germline gives CDR1 LNHDA, CDR2 SQIVND (reference sequence). The CDR3 spans 15 residues. This CDR3 is CASSIGAGSGYGYTF. DNA for the CDR3: TGTGCCAGTAGTATAGGTGCGGGCAGCGGCTATGGCTACACCTTC.

The V call is TRBV30, the J call TRBJ1-2; 7 bases align to TRBD1. J was trimmed by 6 bases and V by 0 bases; bases with no gene match: 7. The CDR3 loop spans 14 amino acids. Looked up from germline, CDR1 is GTSNPN and CDR2 is SVGIG (reference sequence). The CDR3 DNA reads as TGTGCCTGGAGTGTACAGGCAGGGACAGATGGCTACACCTTC. It yields the protein CAWSVQAGTDGYTF.

The chain joins TRBV10-3 to TRBJ1-2; 8 bases fit TRBD1. The ends lost 10 bases at V and 5 bases at J; junction bases unmatched: 9. The CDR3 has 13 residues. CDR1 ENHRY and CDR2 SYGVKD come from the germline V gene. In DNA, the CDR3 is TGTGCCACAGGGACAGGACCTTCTTATGGCTACACCTTC. It encodes CATGTGPSYGYTF.

The V call is TRBV20-1, the J call TRBJ1-1; perhaps TRBD1 as D (5 bases). From germline, CDR1 is DFQATT and CDR2 SNEGSKA (reference sequence). The CDR3 extends over 11 amino acids. V was pared by 5 bases and J by 7 bases, with 11 bases between. This CDR3 is CSAHYRSEAFF. The CDR3 nucleotides are TGCAGTGCTCACTACAGGAGTGAAGCTTTCTTT.